These 5 T cell receptor beta chains share one sample of origin, sequenced in a study of identical twins. One entry per CDR3 protein, called by TCRdb with MiXCR from the 5' RACE reads. The table lists hundreds of thousands of distinct CDR3 sequences, about 20% of them singletons. The same data also went into a second study, on T cells expressing NK-cell markers.

The material sequenced was PBMCs. These TCRs come from a woman younger than 30 in good health.

This clonotype showed up many times. The chain is built from TRBV5-1 and TRBJ2-1, with 8 bases lining up with TRBD2. Germline V gives CDR1 SGHRS, CDR2 YFSETQ. The CDR3 has 15 residues. Unmatched junction bases numbered 5, after V lost 0 bases and J lost 6 bases. The CDR3 region has the DNA TGCGCCAGCAGCTTGGGACACGGGACTAGCAATGAGCAGTTCTTC. It is translated as CASSLGHGTSNEQFF.

Many counts were recorded for this clonotype. V and J are TRBV12-3 or TRBV12-4 and TRBJ1-2, with D uncertain. This CDR3 has 13 residues. V was cut by 5 bases and J by 6 bases, with 13 bases left in between. The CDR3, as DNA: TGTGCCAGCAGTCCCATCGGGATCCATGGCTACACCTTC. It is translated as CASSPIGIHGYTF.

This clonotype showed up just a few times. The gene calls are TRBV5-6 and TRBJ1-1; tentative D call: TRBD1 (5 bases). The CDR3 extends over 14 amino acids. The germline CDR1 and CDR2 sequences are SGHDT and YYEEEE. With 4 bases removed from V and 10 bases from J, the gap between germline ends came to 20 bases. DNA of the CDR3: TGTGCCAGCAGCGGGAGTGGAGGAGGGGAAGGAGCTTTCTTT. This codes for CASSGSGGGEGAFF.

This clonotype was picked up many times. The rearrangement joins TRBV5-1 to TRBJ2-5; 7 bases fit TRBD1. The germline V gene has CDR1 SGHRS and CDR2 YFSETQ. This CDR3 is 14 amino acids long. V trimming: 4 bases; J trimming: 5 bases; junction bases outside the gene matches: 8. The CDR3 loop is CASSMGQFRETQYF. As DNA, the CDR3 is TGCGCCAGCAGCATGGGACAGTTTCGGGAGACCCAGTACTTC.

V and J are TRBV5-1 and TRBJ2-3; D is perhaps TRBD1 or TRBD2 (6 bases each). This CDR3 region has 15 residues. Trimming removed 4 bases from V and 2 bases from J, with 14 bases in between. Per germline, CDR1 SGHRS and CDR2 YFSETQ. Here the CDR3 DNA reads TGCGCCAGCAGCCCTAGGGGGGCGCTCACAGATACGCAGTATTTT. Protein product: CASSPRGALTDTQYF.